Below are 24 T cell receptor beta chains sequenced from a single sample in a study of cytomegalovirus exposure and HLA in healthy donors (TCRdb year 2017). Receptor libraries were prepared by the immunoSEQ multiplex PCR assay. The multiplex PCR relied on a mix of 60 forward primers for TCR Vbeta segments and 13 reverse primers for TCR Jbeta segments. TCRdb limited this immuneACCESS table to in-frame rearrangements with V and J called. A share of clones is missing; checked studies link under half to unresolved V genes, and the rest is unexplained. This sample lists about 150,000 clones; more than 65% were detected once. The top ten clonotypes cover 5% to 6.5% of the sample. Sequencing was carried out using PBMCs. The origin of the receptors is a man aged 50 or older in good health and CMV-seropositive.

This clone was counted only a few times. CDR3 nucleotides: TGCAGCGTTGAATCCGTAGCAGGGCGACCAGATACGCAGTATTTT. Its protein product is CSVESVAGRPDTQYF. The chain joins TRBV29-1 to TRBJ2-3; TRBD1 might be the D (5 bases). This CDR3 comprises 15 residues. V lost 2 bases and J 4 bases, leaving 16 bases between the germline ends. The germline CDR1 and CDR2 sequences are SQVTM and ANQGSEA.

V and J are TRBV6-1 and TRBJ2-1; tentatively, D is TRBD2 (6 bases). The CDR3 spans 16 residues. Germline V gene lookup returns CDR1 MNHNS and CDR2 SASEGT. Trimming took off 1 base at V and 0 bases at J, with 10 bases between the two ends. The CDR3 sequence is CASSEDPGSSYNEQFF. In DNA form, the CDR3 reads TGTGCCAGCAGTGAAGACCCCGGGAGCTCCTACAATGAGCAGTTCTTC.

The CDR3, as DNA: TGTGCCAGCTCACCGGGCGGAAACACCATATATTTT. It encodes CASSPGGNTIYF. This rearrangement joins TRBV18 to TRBJ1-3; no clear D gene. V was cut by 3 bases and J by 4 bases, with 4 bases left in between. Germline V gives CDR1 KGHSH, CDR2 LQKENI. The CDR3 runs 12 residues.

This sequence joins TRBV5-1 and TRBJ2-5, with D possibly TRBD2 on 5 matching bases. CDR1 is SGHRS, CDR2 YFSETQ, per germline. V was shortened by 2 bases and J by 1 base, with 12 bases between the two germline ends. The CDR3 length is 15 residues. The CDR3 sequence: CASSFVGGLQETQYF. The CDR3 bases are TGCGCCAGCAGCTTCGTAGGAGGCCTCCAAGAGACCCAGTACTTC.

This clone was seen only a few times. The chain recombines TRBV19 with TRBJ2-3, with 8 bases identical to TRBD2. The germline CDR1 and CDR2 sequences are LNHDA and SQIVND (reference sequence). The CDR3 is made up of 15 amino acids. The V gene end was trimmed by 7 bases and the J gene end by 2 bases; junction bases not matched to a gene: 8. CDR3 region: CASTRLAGNTDTQYF. The CDR3 bases are TGTGCCAGTACCCGTCTAGCGGGTAACACAGATACGCAGTATTTT.

For this clone: The junction departs from germline at one end; a sequencing error may be responsible. The chain joins TRBV7-9 to TRBJ2-1; D might be TRBD2 (6 bases). This CDR3 is built from 16 residues. Germline V gene lookup returns CDR1 SEHNR and CDR2 FQNEAQ (reference sequence). CDR3 region: CSSRPRPGLAYNEQFF. The CDR3 DNA is TGTTCCAGCAGGCCTAGACCGGGACTGGCCTACAATGAGCAGTTCTTC.

This chain connects TRBV29-1 to TRBJ2-3, with 11 bases aligning to TRBD2. After removal of 5 bases from V and 0 bases from J, the junction contained 7 bases not matched to a gene. The CDR3 covers 16 residues. CDR1 SQVTM and CDR2 ANQGSEA come from the germline V gene. CDR3 sequence reads: CSVSGTSGQSTDTQYF. As DNA, the CDR3 is TGCAGCGTTTCTGGGACTAGCGGCCAAAGCACAGATACGCAGTATTTT.

The rearrangement uses TRBV14 and TRBJ1-2, with a tentative D call TRBD1 (5 bases). Germline assignment: CDR1 SGHDN and CDR2 FVKESK. This CDR3 contains 15 residues. V dropped 5 bases and J dropped 0 bases, with 13 bases sitting between them. The CDR3 region is CASSEGIRANYGYTF. The CDR3 DNA follows: TGTGCCAGCAGCGAAGGAATCAGGGCTAACTATGGCTACACCTTC.

The chain links TRBV28 to TRBJ1-5; D is ambiguous. The CDR3 length is 13 residues. Germline V lookup: CDR1 MDHEN, CDR2 SYDVKM. The V end was cut by 10 bases, the J end by 4 bases, with 14 bases between. CDR3 coding DNA: TGTGCCACCCGGGCCCCGGGGAATCAGCCCCAGCATTTT. It translates to CATRAPGNQPQHF.

The genes are TRBV9 and TRBJ2-1, with 9 bases matching TRBD1. Germline CDR1 and CDR2: SGDLS and YYNGEE. The CDR3 has 14 amino acids. The junction had 8 bases not matched to a gene; V was cut back by 4 bases and J by 9 bases. The CDR3 DNA is TGTGCCAGCAGCCCAAGGACAGGGGCGGTTGAGCAGTTCTTC. It is translated as CASSPRTGAVEQFF.

The chain is built from TRBV30 and TRBJ2-7; D is unclear. The CDR3 has 12 amino acids. V was shortened by 2 bases and J by 6 bases, with 11 bases between the two germline ends. Germline-derived CDR1 and CDR2 are GTSNPN and SVGIG (reference sequence). The CDR3, as DNA: TGTGCCTGGAGTCCACGGTCGGGCGAGCAGTACTTC. This codes for CAWSPRSGEQYF.

The chain couples TRBV29-1 to TRBJ2-5; 8 nucleotides line up with TRBD2. The CDR3 covers 14 residues. Germline CDR1 SQVTM, CDR2 ANQGSEA. V shed 5 bases and J 5 bases; nucleotides not matched to a gene: 10. The CDR3 sequence: CSVPRLASGETQYF. In nucleotides, the CDR3 is TGCAGCGTTCCCCGACTAGCGAGTGGGGAGACCCAGTACTTC.

The chain combines TRBV28 with TRBJ1-2, with D possibly being TRBD1 (5 bases). This CDR3 has 15 residues. V lost 4 bases, J lost 4 bases, and 16 bases lay in between. Germline lookup yields CDR1 MDHEN and CDR2 SYDVKM. The CDR3 nucleotides read TGTGCCAGCAGTTCCAGGCCAGAGGGACTCTATGGCTACACCTTC. Protein: CASSSRPEGLYGYTF.

This CDR3 is CASSVYRGQAFF. In DNA, the CDR3 is TGTGCCAGCAGTGTCTACAGGGGGCAGGCTTTCTTT. The rearrangement links TRBV6-1 to TRBJ1-1; 9 positions agree with TRBD1. The trim removed 4 bases at V and 11 bases at J, leaving 5 bases unmatched. The CDR3 sequence is 12 residues long. Looked up from germline, CDR1 is MNHNS and CDR2 is SASEGT.

This clone has just a few counts. The J gene is TRBJ1-1, the V gene TRBV6-1, with D perhaps TRBD1 (5 bases). The germline gives CDR1 MNHNS, CDR2 SASEGT. The length of the CDR3 is 16 residues. Trimming stripped 4 bases from V and 6 bases from J, with 21 bases between. CDR3 amino acids: CASSGLAWAREAEAFF. The CDR3 DNA sequence: TGTGCCAGCAGTGGGTTGGCTTGGGCCAGGGAGGCTGAAGCTTTCTTT.

The rearrangement uses TRBV11-2 and TRBJ1-5; TRBD1 matches at 8 bases. The CDR3 is 15 residues long. Germline CDR1 and CDR2: SGHAT and FQNNGV. Losses at the gene ends were 5 bases for V and 3 bases for J; bases not matched to a gene: 6. The CDR3 DNA follows: TGTGCCAGCAGCCCAGGGACAGGCTACAATCAGCCCCAGCATTTT. This translates into CASSPGTGYNQPQHF.

The rearrangement uses TRBV18 and TRBJ2-7; TRBD2 matches at 7 bases. V gave up 3 bases and J gave up 2 bases; unmatched junction bases: 4. Per the germline V gene, CDR1 is KGHSH and CDR2 is LQKENI. The CDR3 loop spans 14 amino acids. The CDR3 DNA reads TGTGCCAGCTCACCGGGGGGGAATACCTACGAGCAGTACTTC. Encoded protein: CASSPGGNTYEQYF.

This clone was seen a single time. The rearrangement links TRBV27 to TRBJ1-5; maybe TRBD1 (5 bases). The V gene's germline CDR1 is MNHEY and CDR2 SMNVEV (reference sequence). V dropped 4 bases and J dropped 3 bases, with 13 bases sitting between them. The CDR3 has 15 residues. CDR3 in DNA: TGTGCCAGCAGTTCCCTCGGGGGGAACAATCAGCCCCAGCATTTT. Protein sequence: CASSSLGGNNQPQHF.

This sequence joins TRBV6-5 and TRBJ1-2; 7 bases align to TRBD1. This CDR3 has 14 amino acids. From germline, CDR1 is MNHEY and CDR2 SVGAGI. V gave up 5 bases and J gave up 3 bases; unmatched junction bases: 6. In DNA, the CDR3 is TGTGCCAGCAGTCGGACAGGCGCCCACTATGGCTACACCTTC. This gives the protein CASSRTGAHYGYTF.

The V and J genes are TRBV30 and TRBJ2-3; the D gene is possibly TRBD2 (6 bases). In germline, CDR1 is GTSNPN, CDR2 SVGIG (reference sequence). The CDR3 spans 16 residues. With 3 bases removed from V and 2 bases from J, the gap between germline ends came to 18 bases. The CDR3 sequence is CAWRLPRGLYTDTQYF. The DNA for the CDR3 is TGTGCCTGGAGACTTCCCCGGGGGTTATACACAGATACGCAGTATTTT.

This chain joins TRBV4-1 and TRBJ1-2, with D tentatively TRBD1 (5 bases). This CDR3 is 16 amino acids long. Trimming removed 0 bases from V and 1 base from J, with 12 bases in between. In germline, CDR1 is MGHRA, CDR2 YSYEKL. The CDR3 coding sequence is TGCGCCAGCAGCCAAGAATCTCTCGGGGGTAACTATGGCTACACCTTC. Protein product: CASSQESLGGNYGYTF.

The chain uses TRBV5-1 and TRBJ2-2; TRBD1 matches 10 bases. Trimming at V came to 2 bases and at J to 6 bases, leaving 16 bases not matched to a gene. Germline V lookup: CDR1 SGHRS, CDR2 YFSETQ. This CDR3 has 19 residues. The CDR3 protein is CASSFRDRGWGNSSGELFF. Written as DNA, the CDR3 is TGCGCCAGCAGCTTCCGGGACAGGGGTTGGGGAAACAGTTCCGGGGAGCTGTTTTTT. Full variable domain (outside the CDR3, taken from reference TRBV5-1 and TRBJ2-2): KAGVTQTPRYLIKTRGQQVTLSCSPISGHRSVSWYQQTPGQGLQFLFEYFSETQRNKGNFPGRFSGRQFSNSRSEMNVSTLELGDSALYLCASSFRDRGWGNSSGELFFGEGSRLTVL.

The rearrangement links TRBV30 to TRBJ1-3, with no clear D. Per germline, CDR1 GTSNPN and CDR2 SVGIG (reference sequence). V shed 3 bases and J shed 0 bases, with 6 bases lying between them. CDR3 length equals 13 residues. DNA of the CDR3: TGTGCCTGGAGCGGTTTCTCTGGAAACACCATATATTTT. Translated: CAWSGFSGNTIYF.

The chain has TRBV5-1 and TRBJ1-1; 7 nucleotides line up with TRBD1. CDR1 SGHRS and CDR2 YFSETQ come from the germline V gene. The CDR3 spans 13 residues. Germline trimming cut 4 bases from V and 4 bases from J; bases unmatched to any gene: 4. This CDR3 reads CASSLPGGTEAFF. CDR3 in DNA: TGCGCCAGCAGCCTACCAGGGGGCACTGAAGCTTTCTTT.